This T cell receptor beta chain was identified during a study of blood T cell repertoires in COVID-19. Overall study: Acute and convalescent COVID-19 specimens originated in the United States, Italy and Spain.

In the original workflow: Estimation of nucleated cell counts relied on the amplification of reference gene primers. TCRdb keeps only in-frame clones here, not all; method: immunoSEQ multiplex PCR. V and J calls and clone size come straight from that table; D and trimming were deduced from the DNA. The sample lists 470,000 or so clones; nearly 90% were seen once. Trimming cost V 0 bases and J 3 bases, with 13 bases left between them. CDR3 length: 17 residues. Germline V gene data show CDR1 as SGDLS and CDR2 as YYNGEE. This sequence originates from a woman between 18 and 30 years old with acute COVID-19. The sequenced sample was PBMCs or T cells enriched from blood (not recorded which). The chain is built from TRBV9 and TRBJ2-6; D gene uncertain. This CDR3 is CASSVGAVYGGANVLTF. CDR3 DNA: TGTGCCAGCAGCGTAGGGGCAGTCTATGGTGGGGCCAACGTCCTGACTTTC.